The clone carrying this TCR beta chain was observed a single time. Its specificity is not known. Germline lookup yields CDR1 SGHNT and CDR2 YYREEE (reference sequence). Trimming left V 2 bases short and J 4 bases short, with 9 bases between. The CDR3 is 14 residues long. Using immunoSEQ multiplex PCR, the repertoire was profiled, and TCRdb retains in-frame clones only, with some absent. This sample has 350,000 to 500,000 clones; around nine tenths occur once, and the top ten carry less than 4.5%. Treatment here: roughly 18 received Ad26.COV2.S at low or high dose, single or two shots; about 5 received placebo; per-sample allocation not given. Sampling was performed 63 days after the first vaccine or placebo injection. In the vaccine, an Ad26 vector expressed the SARS-CoV-2 spike of the Wuhan strain. These data originate in a study of Ad26.COV2.S vaccination and SARS-CoV-2 variants. Study-wide context: The donor belonged to the COV1001 Ad26.COV2.S trial arm. Study-level findings and limits: Analyses of TCR breadth and depth may have underestimated total T cell responses. The study found higher spike-specific TCR breadth in vaccine than placebo recipients.

The V gene is TRBV5-4, the J gene TRBJ2-2; D not resolved. Here the sequenced sample was peripheral blood, taken in a trial of Ad26.COV2.S vaccine versus placebo. The receptor's source is a person between 18 and 60 years old who received the Ad26.COV2.S COVID-19 vaccine or a placebo. CDR3 in amino acids: CASSLPLGTGELFF. The CDR3 region has the DNA TGTGCCAGCAGCTTACCGCTTGGCACCGGGGAGCTGTTTTTT.